A selection of T cell receptor beta chains follows, all from one sample in a study of blood T cell repertoires in COVID-19. The protocol was immunoSEQ multiplex PCR, while the TCRdb copy is restricted to in-frame clones and leaves out a portion. This sample has about 220,000 clones, with approximately 80% found just once. Sequencing was performed on peripheral blood. The receptors were sampled from a human donor in a cohort sampled during active COVID-19. The CDR3 runs from the conserved cysteine through the conserved F or W. A D gene is named only where the DNA matches it firmly. Only part of the rows carry a size: once, few, many, or a class if the clone is expanded.

j_call | v_call | d_call | clone_size | cdr3_aa | cdr3_nt
TRBJ2-7 | TRBV6-1 | NA | NA | CASSEQVYEQYF | TGTGCCAGCAGTGAACAGGTCTACGAGCAGTACTTC
TRBJ2-3 | TRBV6-1 | TRBD1 | NA | CASSEGVGTGTDTQYF | TGTGCCAGCAGTGAAGGAGTCGGGACAGGGACAGATACGCAGTATTTT
TRBJ2-3 | TRBV7-9 | NA | NA | CASRAGSAADTQYF | TGTGCCAGCAGGGCGGGGTCAGCAGCAGATACGCAGTATTTT
TRBJ2-1 | TRBV6-5 | NA | NA | CASRYTGSYNEQFF | TGTGCCAGCAGATACACAGGGTCCTACAATGAGCAGTTCTTC
TRBJ2-7 | TRBV5-1 | TRBD2 | NA | CASSLLGLGNEQYF | TGCGCCAGCAGCTTGTTGGGACTAGGGAACGAGCAGTACTTC
TRBJ2-1 | TRBV7-6 | NA | few | CASSFSRVTEQFF | TGTGCCAGCAGCTTTTCCAGGGTAACTGAGCAGTTCTTC
TRBJ2-7 | TRBV6-5 | TRBD1 | NA | CASSLRTGDAYEQYF | TGTGCCAGCAGCCTAAGGACAGGGGACGCCTACGAGCAGTACTTC
TRBJ1-1 | TRBV7-9 | TRBD1 | NA | CASSWTGNTEAFF | TGTGCCAGCAGCTGGACAGGGAACACTGAAGCTTTCTTT
TRBJ1-2 | TRBV6-5 | NA | few | CASSYAQASYGYTF | TGTGCCAGCAGTTACGCACAGGCTTCCTATGGCTACACCTTC
TRBJ1-4 | TRBV4-2 | TRBD1 | NA | CASSQRTGNKEKLFF | TGTGCCAGCAGCCAGCGGACAGGGAATAAGGAAAAACTGTTTTTT
TRBJ2-7 | TRBV12-1 | NA | NA | CASSGGTEEQYF | TGTGCCAGCAGCGGGGGGACAGAGGAGCAGTACTTC
TRBJ1-1 | TRBV9 | NA | NA | CASSDFGTEAFF | TGTGCCAGCAGCGACTTTGGCACTGAAGCTTTCTTT
TRBJ2-3 | TRBV25-1 | NA | NA | CASSARDTQYF | TGTGCCAGCAGCGCGAGGGATACGCAGTATTTT
TRBJ1-3 | TRBV29-1 | NA | NA | CSVEGVRGAGNTIYF | TGCAGCGTTGAAGGTGTCAGGGGAGCTGGAAACACCATATATTTT
TRBJ2-1 | TRBV27 | TRBD2 | once | CASSSPREGTYNEQFF | TGTGCCAGCAGTTCCCCGAGGGAGGGTACCTACAATGAGCAGTTCTTC
TRBJ1-1 | TRBV18 | NA | NA | CASSPTVNTEAFF | TGTGCCAGCTCACCGACAGTGAACACTGAAGCTTTCTTT
TRBJ1-3 | TRBV7-2 | TRBD1 | NA | CASTVRQGRNTIYF | TGTGCCAGCACCGTAAGACAGGGTCGAAACACCATATATTTT
TRBJ2-1 | TRBV6-6 | TRBD1 | NA | CASSLKTGDEQFF | TGTGCCAGCAGTCTCAAGACAGGGGATGAGCAGTTCTTC
TRBJ2-5 | TRBV19 | NA | NA | CASSTGETQYF | TGTGCCAGTAGTACGGGAGAGACCCAGTACTTC
TRBJ1-2 | TRBV28 | TRBD1 | NA | CASSAPGGYYGYTF | TGTGCCAGCAGTGCACCAGGGGGTTACTATGGCTACACCTTC
TRBJ2-1 | TRBV7-9 | TRBD2 | NA | CASSAPGLAGVNEQFF | TGTGCCAGCAGCGCACCGGGACTAGCGGGAGTAAATGAGCAGTTCTTC
TRBJ1-5 | TRBV19 | NA | once | CASSIYGAGQGWNQPQHF | TGTGCCAGTAGTATATATGGGGCGGGGCAGGGATGGAATCAGCCCCAGCATTTT
TRBJ1-4 | TRBV19 | TRBD1 | once | CASRAGTENEKLFF | TGTGCCAGTAGGGCCGGGACAGAAAATGAAAAACTGTTTTTT
TRBJ1-1 | TRBV6-5 | TRBD1 | NA | CASSTNRGSPTEAFF | TGTGCCAGCAGTACCAACAGGGGGAGCCCCACTGAAGCTTTCTTT
TRBJ1-1 | TRBV30 | TRBD1 | few | CAWSTPGTEPTEAFF | TGTGCCTGGAGTACTCCCGGGACAGAGCCCACTGAAGCTTTCTTT
TRBJ2-3 | TRBV3-1/TRBV3-2 | TRBD2 | NA | CASSLAAGAVGDTQYF | TGTGCCAGCAGCCTCGCAGCGGGAGCAGTCGGAGATACGCAGTATTTT
TRBJ2-7 | TRBV27 | NA | NA | CASTPQAGASYEQYF | TGTGCCAGCACCCCCCAGGCAGGGGCCTCCTACGAGCAGTACTTC
TRBJ2-7 | TRBV7-6 | TRBD2 | NA | CASSSTSGRPSSYEQYF | TGTGCCAGCAGCTCCACTAGCGGGAGGCCGAGCTCCTACGAGCAGTACTTC
TRBJ1-5 | TRBV28 | TRBD1 | NA | CATGGTGVYSNQPQHF | TGTGCCACCGGGGGGACAGGGGTATATAGCAATCAGCCCCAGCATTTT
TRBJ2-3 | TRBV7-2 | NA | NA | CASSLELTDTQYF | TGTGCCAGCAGCTTAGAACTGACAGATACGCAGTATTTT
TRBJ1-2 | TRBV30 | TRBD1 | many | CAWSGAVARGHGYTF | TGTGCCTGGAGTGGGGCGGTTGCCAGGGGGCATGGCTACACCTTC
TRBJ2-2 | TRBV5-1 | NA | NA | CASIQGSNTGELFF | TGCGCCAGCATACAGGGTTCGAACACTGGGGAGCTGTTTTTT
TRBJ2-3 | TRBV5-1 | NA | NA | CASSPRGGGADTQYF | TGCGCCAGCAGCCCGCGAGGAGGCGGGGCAGATACGCAGTATTTT
TRBJ2-7 | TRBV4-2 | TRBD2 | few | CASSQELAGGIHEQYF | TGTGCCAGCAGCCAAGAGCTAGCGGGAGGTATCCACGAGCAGTACTTC
TRBJ2-2 | TRBV11-3 | NA | few | CASSLGRWDTPNTGELFF | TGTGCCAGCAGCTTAGGAAGGTGGGACACACCGAACACCGGGGAGCTGTTTTTT
TRBJ1-4 | TRBV28 | TRBD1 | few | CATGGQGAGVGEKLFF | TGTGCCACCGGCGGCCAGGGGGCTGGCGTTGGGGAAAAACTGTTTTTT
TRBJ1-1 | TRBV10-3 | NA | NA | CAISDRLIMNTEAFF | TGTGCCATCAGTGACAGACTTATCATGAACACTGAAGCTTTCTTT
TRBJ1-3 | TRBV5-4 | NA | NA | CASSSIGSGNTIYF | TGTGCCAGCAGCTCAATCGGCTCTGGAAACACCATATATTTT
TRBJ1-6 | TRBV7-9 | NA | NA | CASTRTASYNSPLHF | TGTGCCAGCACCCGGACAGCCTCATATAATTCACCCCTCCACTTT
TRBJ1-4 | TRBV11-1 | TRBD1 | once | CASSFGTGDEKLFF | TGTGCCAGCAGCTTCGGGACAGGGGACGAAAAACTGTTTTTT
TRBJ1-2 | TRBV5-4 | NA | NA | CASSLVQNYGYTF | TGTGCCAGCAGCTTGGTTCAGAACTATGGCTACACCTTC
TRBJ2-1 | TRBV28 | NA | few | CASSSPKLYYNEQFF | TGTGCCAGCAGTTCTCCCAAGCTGTATTACAATGAGCAGTTCTTC
TRBJ2-7 | TRBV28 | NA | once | CASSGISYEQYF | TGTGCCAGCAGCGGGATCTCCTACGAGCAGTACTTC
TRBJ2-3 | TRBV5-1 | NA | NA | CASSFLEGGGTQYF | TGCGCCAGCAGCTTTCTTGAGGGCGGAGGTACGCAGTATTTT
TRBJ2-3 | TRBV10-3 | NA | NA | CAISESQTDTQYF | TGTGCCATCAGTGAGTCCCAGACAGATACGCAGTATTTT
TRBJ2-7 | TRBV13 | NA | NA | CASSLGEYEQYF | TGTGCCAGCAGCTTAGGGGAGTACGAGCAGTACTTC
TRBJ2-6 | TRBV28 | NA | once | CASSLQRSGANVLTF | TGTGCCAGCAGTCTCCAGCGCTCTGGGGCCAACGTCCTGACTTTC
TRBJ1-5 | TRBV28 | TRBD1 | NA | CASLSPTGANLRPNQPQHF | TGTGCCAGCCTCTCCCCCACAGGGGCCAACCTTCGACCAAATCAGCCCCAGCATTTT
TRBJ2-2 | TRBV6-2/TRBV6-3 | TRBD1 | NA | CASSRQGALDTGELFF | TGTGCCAGCAGTCGACAGGGGGCGCTGGACACCGGGGAGCTGTTTTTT
TRBJ1-1 | TRBV19 | NA | NA | CASSTRADTEAFF | TGTGCCAGTAGTACCAGGGCGGACACTGAAGCTTTCTTT
TRBJ2-7 | TRBV2 | NA | NA | CASSESPDTYEQYF | TGTGCCAGCAGTGAATCCCCAGATACCTACGAGCAGTACTTC
TRBJ2-1 | TRBV5-1 | TRBD2 | once | CASRGVAGGDNEQFF | TGCGCCAGCCGGGGAGTAGCGGGGGGTGACAATGAGCAGTTCTTC